The next 15 T cell receptor beta chains were all read from a single sample in a study of blood T cell repertoires in COVID-19. Assay: immunoSEQ multiplex PCR; the TCRdb copy retains only in-frame clones and omits some. The table shows some 270,000 clones, with under 95% occurring only once. The sample was PBMCs or T cells enriched from blood (not recorded which). The receptors derive from a middle-aged man who had been exposed to COVID-19.

The genes are TRBV4-2 and TRBJ2-1; D is ambiguous. Trimming shortened V by 0 bases and J by 0 bases, and 15 bases separated the two germline ends. This CDR3 is built from 18 residues. CDR1 is LGHNA and CDR2 is YNFKEQ in the germline V gene. The CDR3, as DNA: TGTGCCAGCAGCCAAGATTCAGGCATACTGAGCTCCTACAATGAGCAGTTCTTC. It specifies CASSQDSGILSSYNEQFF.

The J gene is TRBJ2-2, the V gene TRBV27; 8 nucleotides align to TRBD1. The length of the CDR3 is 15 residues. Per germline, CDR1 MNHEY and CDR2 SMNVEV (reference sequence). V dropped 2 bases and J dropped 4; count of bases not matched to a gene: 3. For the CDR3, the DNA is TGTGCCAGCAGTTTAGGCCAGGGGGCCACCGGGGAGCTGTTTTTT. It specifies CASSLGQGATGELFF.

V is TRBV19 and J is TRBJ1-2; 9 bases match TRBD1. J gave up 4 bases and V 6 bases, and 9 bases lay outside the gene matches. The CDR3 consists of 15 residues. Germline V gives CDR1 LNHDA, CDR2 SQIVND (reference sequence). The CDR3: CASSPAGTGIYGYTF. Here the CDR3 DNA reads TGTGCCAGTAGCCCGGCCGGGACAGGGATCTATGGCTACACCTTC.

The V and J genes are TRBV6-1 and TRBJ2-6; 8 nucleotides agree with TRBD1. The CDR3 loop spans 18 amino acids. The germline CDR1 and CDR2 sequences are MNHNS and SASEGT. V was pared by 2 bases and J by 2 bases, with 8 bases of the junction left unmatched. The CDR3 nucleotides read TGTGCCAGCAGTGAAATTACAGGGGGATTCGCTGGGGCCAACGTCCTGACTTTC. It encodes CASSEITGGFAGANVLTF.

The chain recombines TRBV29-1 with TRBJ1-1; D is uncertain. Trimming pared 4 bases from V and 3 bases from J, leaving 12 bases between. This CDR3 spans 13 amino acids. The germline V gene has CDR1 SQVTM and CDR2 ANQGSEA. CDR3 loop: CSVGFVVDTEAFF. The CDR3 DNA reads TGCAGCGTTGGATTCGTGGTAGACACTGAAGCTTTCTTT.

The chain carries TRBV7-8 and TRBJ2-2; no clear D gene. This CDR3 has 18 residues. Trimming shortened V by 1 base and J by 6 bases, and 21 bases separated the two germline ends. Looked up from germline, CDR1 is SGHVS and CDR2 is FQNEAQ. The CDR3 reads CASSLVLDWPPNPGELFF. The DNA of the CDR3 is TGTGCCAGCAGCTTAGTTCTAGATTGGCCTCCCAACCCCGGGGAGCTGTTTTTT. The entire variable domain, with the rest obtained from reference TRBV7-8 and TRBJ2-2, is as follows: GAGVSQSPRYKVAKRGQDVALRCDPISGHVSLFWYQQALGQGPEFLTYFQNEAQLDKSGLPSDRFFAERPEGSVSTLKIQRTQQEDSAVYLCASSLVLDWPPNPGELFFGEGSRLTVL.

Only one count was recorded for this clone. This chain links TRBV3-1 (or the pseudogene TRBV3-2) with TRBJ2-3; TRBD2 agrees at 11 bases. Germline values: CDR1 LGHDT, CDR2 YNNKEL (reference sequence). J gave up 5 bases and V 1 base, and 5 bases lay outside the gene matches. The CDR3 consists of 16 residues. CDR3 region: CASSQAGLAVGDTQYF. As DNA, the CDR3 is TGTGCCAGCAGCCAAGCGGGACTAGCGGTTGGAGATACGCAGTATTTT.

The V and J genes are TRBV6-1 and TRBJ1-2; D gene ambiguous. Between the trimmed V and J ends, which lost 1 base and 8 bases, there was a span of 14 bases. The CDR3 spans 14 residues. Germline values: CDR1 MNHNS, CDR2 SASEGT. The DNA of the CDR3 is TGTGCCAGCAGTGAAGGGTCCGGGTTCGGCGGCTACACCTTC. Translating gives CASSEGSGFGGYTF.

This chain uses TRBV27 with TRBJ1-5; TRBD1 is a possible D gene (5 bases). The CDR3 consists of 12 residues. Germline V CDR1 and CDR2: MNHEY, SMNVEV (reference sequence). Trimming took off 8 bases at V and 0 bases at J, with 5 bases between the two ends. CDR3 in amino acids: CASGASNQPQHF. For the CDR3, the DNA is TGTGCCAGCGGGGCTAGCAATCAGCCCCAGCATTTT.

The chain recombines TRBV7-8 with TRBJ2-7, with TRBD1 matching 9 bases. In germline, CDR1 is SGHVS, CDR2 FQNEAQ. The CDR3 loop spans 16 amino acids. Losses at the gene ends were 5 bases for V and 1 base for J; bases not matched to a gene: 9. The CDR3 DNA is TGTGCCAGCAGCGGAAGGACAGGGGAGAATTCCTACGAGCAGTACTTC. This encodes CASSGRTGENSYEQYF.

This clone appeared a few times. This chain joins TRBV11-3 and TRBJ1-2; D might be TRBD1 (5 bases). From germline, CDR1 is SGHNT and CDR2 YENEEA. V was pared by 0 bases and J by 4 bases, with 15 bases between. CDR3 length equals 16 residues. CDR3 nucleotides: TGTGCCAGCAGCTTAGAAGGTCGTAGGGGTGGCTATGGCTACACCTTC. Its translation is CASSLEGRRGGYGYTF.

This chain joins TRBV10-3 and TRBJ1-3; TRBD1 is a possible D gene (5 bases). Germline V gene data show CDR1 as ENHRY and CDR2 as SYGVKD. This CDR3 spans 14 amino acids. Trimming cost V 3 bases and J 4 bases, with 10 bases left between them. The CDR3 loop is CAISDTDRGNTIYF. The CDR3 DNA reads TGTGCCATCAGTGACACAGACAGAGGAAACACCATATATTTT.

Regarding this clone: Other DNA sequences from this sample encode an identical CDR3 as well. This chain connects TRBV6-4 to TRBJ1-1, with unresolved D. The CDR3 covers 13 residues. V lost 5 bases to trimming and J lost 0 bases, with 7 bases between them. Germline V gene sequence: CDR1 MRHNA, CDR2 SNTAGT. The CDR3 region is CASSRELNTEAFF. The CDR3 DNA reads as TGTGCCAGCAGTAGAGAGCTGAACACTGAAGCTTTCTTT.

V is TRBV15 and J is TRBJ2-7, with no clear D. Germline V gene data show CDR1 as LNHNV and CDR2 as YYDKDF (reference sequence). The germline V and J ends were trimmed by 0 bases and 0 bases, with 12 bases remaining between them. This CDR3 is 16 amino acids long. CDR3 DNA sequence: TGTGCCACCAGCAGAGATTTGCTACGGGTCTCCTACGAGCAGTACTTC. Translated: CATSRDLLRVSYEQYF.

This rearrangement joins TRBV6-5 to TRBJ1-1; D possibly corresponds to TRBD1 (6 bases). The CDR3 sequence is 13 residues long. Trimming cost V 6 bases and J 1 base, with 9 bases left between them. CDR1 is MNHEY, CDR2 SVGAGI, per germline. This CDR3 is CASRLQGNTEAFF. In nucleotides, the CDR3 is TGTGCCAGCAGGTTACAGGGGAACACTGAAGCTTTCTTT.